Below are 25 T cell receptor beta chains sequenced from a single sample in a study of T cells in Graves' hyperthyroidism and ophthalmopathy. From RNA transcripts, TCR beta CDR3 regions were amplified. First-round RT-PCR with HTBI primers amplified the TCR CDR3 region. One entry per CDR3 protein, called by TCRdb with MiXCR from the multiplex PCR reads. The sample shows 500,000 to 600,000 distinct CDR3 sequences, 40% to 50% of them seen only once. The sequencing sample was made of peripheral blood or thyroid tissue (not recorded which). These receptors were obtained from an adult woman with Graves' disease, either hyperthyroidism or ophthalmopathy (not recorded which).

The chain couples TRBV29-1 to TRBJ2-7; the D is unclear. Germline lookup yields CDR1 SQVTM and CDR2 ANQGSEA. This CDR3 comprises 13 residues. The CDR3 DNA reads TGCAGTGTCAGGCAGCGTAGCTCCTACGAGCAGTACTTC. This codes for CSVRQRSSYEQYF.

V gene TRBV5-1 combines with J gene TRBJ2-7; no firm D call. V was trimmed by 0 bases and J by 5 bases, leaving 15 bases between them. Germline V gives CDR1 SGHRS, CDR2 YFSETQ. This CDR3 region has 15 residues. The CDR3 region is CASSLGEWYRDEQYF. In nucleotides, the CDR3 is TGCGCCAGCAGCTTGGGAGAGTGGTATAGGGACGAGCAGTACTTC.

There are many counts of this clonotype. J is TRBJ2-5 and V is TRBV10-2, with 11 bases aligning to TRBD2. Germline lookup yields CDR1 WSHSY and CDR2 SAAADI. Trimming removed 6 bases from V and 5 bases from J; junction bases left unmatched: 2. CDR3 size: 13 residues. In DNA, the CDR3 is TGCGCCAGCAGACTAGCGGGAGCGGAGACCCAGTACTTC. Encoded protein: CASRLAGAETQYF.

This clonotype came up many times. The J gene is TRBJ2-5, the V gene TRBV3-1; D remains unclear. This CDR3 spans 15 amino acids. Germline assignment: CDR1 LGHDT and CDR2 YNNKEL (reference sequence). V lost 1 base to trimming and J lost 2 bases, with 11 bases between them. CDR3 loop: CASSQVLAVQETQYF. Written as DNA, the CDR3 is TGTGCCAGCAGCCAAGTTCTTGCAGTACAAGAGACCCAGTACTTC.

This clonotype was picked up a small number of times. The rearrangement uses TRBV5-1 and TRBJ1-4; no definite D call. There are 13 residues in the CDR3. Germline V lookup: CDR1 SGHRS, CDR2 YFSETQ. The V gene lost 1 base and the J gene lost 4 bases, with 5 bases spanning the gap. Written as DNA, the CDR3 is TGCGCCAGCAGCTTGACAGATAATGAAAAACTGTTTTTT. This translates into CASSLTDNEKLFF.

This chain links TRBV11-2 with TRBJ1-2; 8 positions match TRBD1. With 8 bases clipped from V and 4 bases from J, the junction kept 9 bases outside the gene matches. The germline gives CDR1 SGHAT, CDR2 FQNNGV. The CDR3 sequence is 14 residues long. CDR3 coding DNA: TGTGCCAGCCAGGGACAGGATGTATTCTATGGCTACACCTTC. Translated: CASQGQDVFYGYTF.

The chain couples TRBV10-3 to TRBJ1-1, with no clear D. Germline assignment: CDR1 ENHRY and CDR2 SYGVKD. The V and J ends lost 2 bases and 4 bases respectively, with 8 bases between them. There are 13 residues in the CDR3. DNA for the CDR3: TGTGCCATCAGTGAGATAACGTTCACTGAAGCTTTCTTT. Translating it yields CAISEITFTEAFF.

This chain links TRBV24-1 with TRBJ1-5; 7 bases agree with TRBD1. The germline CDR1 and CDR2 sequences are KGHDR and SFDVKD. With V trimmed by 4 bases and J by 11 bases, 13 bases remained unmatched. This CDR3 comprises 15 residues. The CDR3 sequence is CATSDRDRPGETQHF. DNA of the CDR3: TGTGCCACCAGTGACCGGGACAGACCGGGGGAGACCCAGCATTTT.

This clonotype was found many times. The chain combines TRBV29-1 with TRBJ2-2; D gene unclear. Trimming stripped 5 bases from V and 3 bases from J, with 13 bases between. This CDR3 is 14 amino acids long. CDR1 and CDR2 from the germline V gene are SQVTM and ANQGSEA. The chain's CDR3 is CSVSPPLDTGELFF. CDR3 in DNA: TGCAGCGTTTCACCGCCGTTGGACACCGGGGAGCTGTTTTTT.

J is TRBJ1-1 and V is TRBV15; 7 positions agree with TRBD1. Germline-derived CDR1 and CDR2 are LNHNV and YYDKDF (reference sequence). The CDR3 runs to 13 residues. J lost 9 bases, V lost 3 bases, and 7 bases had no gene match. CDR3 DNA: TGTGCCACCAGCAGCAGCGGGACAGCCCAAGCTTTCTTT. Encoded protein: CATSSSGTAQAFF.

The chain joins TRBV25-1 to TRBJ2-5; no firm D call. The V gene's germline CDR1 is MGHDK and CDR2 SYGVNS. Trimming pared 4 bases from V and 3 bases from J, leaving 15 bases between. There are 15 residues in the CDR3. CDR3 protein: CASSAVTRSEETQYF. The CDR3 bases are TGTGCCAGCAGTGCAGTGACGCGGAGTGAAGAGACCCAGTACTTC.

The chain carries TRBV7-2 and TRBJ1-5; 10 bases are a match to TRBD1. Trimming at V came to 5 bases and at J to 0 bases, leaving 16 bases not matched to a gene. CDR1 and CDR2 from the germline V gene are SGHTA and FQGNSA. This CDR3 comprises 20 residues. The CDR3 reads CASSLTATGTGVYSNQPQHF. CDR3 bases: TGTGCCAGCAGCCTGACGGCCACCGGGACAGGGGTTTATAGCAATCAGCCCCAGCATTTT.

This chain joins TRBV29-1 and TRBJ2-5; D is uncertain. The ends were cut back, 8 bases at V and 3 bases at J, with 13 bases in the middle. Germline V lookup: CDR1 SQVTM, CDR2 ANQGSEA. This CDR3 is built from 12 residues. The CDR3 DNA is TGCAGCATCCGTTCCCTGAAAGAGACCCAGTACTTC. This gives the protein CSIRSLKETQYF.

The rearrangement links TRBV6-1 to TRBJ1-1, with 9 bases fitting TRBD1. CDR3 length: 13 amino acids. Germline V gives CDR1 MNHNS, CDR2 SASEGT. Here the CDR3 reads CARDRVKSTEAFF. CDR3 bases: TGTGCTAGGGACAGGGTGAAAAGCACTGAAGCTTTCTTT.

This clonotype was found many times. The rearrangement uses TRBV7-8 and TRBJ1-2; the D gene is possibly TRBD1 (6 bases). V dropped 5 bases and J dropped 8 bases, with 18 bases sitting between them. This CDR3 is 14 amino acids long. CDR1 SGHVS and CDR2 FQNEAQ come from the germline V gene. This CDR3 is CASSGGMGMEGYTF. For the CDR3, the DNA is TGTGCCAGCAGCGGGGGCATGGGGATGGAAGGCTACACCTTC.

This clonotype was detected a few times. This could be a read error, since a much larger clone is one nucleotide away. The V call is TRBV7-9, the J call TRBJ1-2, with 7 bases matching TRBD1. V shed 2 bases, J shed 5 bases, and the junction held 17 bases outside the gene matches. The CDR3 consists of 18 residues. In germline, CDR1 is SEHNR, CDR2 FQNEAQ (reference sequence). CDR3 nucleotide sequence: TGTGCCAGCAGCTTATCGACTGCGGGACAGCAACCCTATTATGGCTACACCTTC. It is translated as CASSLSTAGQQPYYGYTF.

A word on this clonotype: A much larger clone lies a single base off, so this may be a read error. The V gene is TRBV7-9, the J gene TRBJ1-2, with 7 bases lining up with TRBD1. CDR1 is SEHNR, CDR2 FQNEAQ, per germline (reference sequence). The V segment lost 5 bases and the J segment 2 bases; nucleotides outside the gene matches: 11. The CDR3 runs 16 residues. The CDR3, as DNA: TGTGCCAGCAGCCCCCAGAGGGGGCTAGGAAACTATGGCTACACCTTC. It translates to CASSPQRGLGNYGYTF.

The V and J genes are TRBV5-1 and TRBJ2-6; the D gene could be TRBD1 or TRBD2 (7 bases each). The CDR3 runs to 17 residues. Deletions cut 3 bases from V and 2 bases from J, with 15 bases between. Germline loops: CDR1 SGHRS, CDR2 YFSETQ. CDR3 sequence: CASSWEGGTAGANVLTF. The CDR3 DNA is TGCGCCAGCAGCTGGGAGGGGGGGACAGCTGGGGCCAACGTCCTGACTTTC.

There are many counts of this clonotype. The chain is built from TRBV5-1 and TRBJ2-2; a weak D match, TRBD2 (5 bases). Germline assignment: CDR1 SGHRS and CDR2 YFSETQ. The CDR3 length is 14 residues. V dropped 3 bases and J dropped 10 bases, with 16 bases sitting between them. The CDR3 sequence: CASSSHEGSLELFF. The DNA of the CDR3 is TGCGCCAGCAGCTCCCATGAGGGATCGCTGGAGCTGTTTTTT.

The chain is built from TRBV10-3 and TRBJ1-2; 8 positions match TRBD1. Germline V lookup: CDR1 ENHRY, CDR2 SYGVKD. The V gene end was trimmed by 0 bases and the J gene end by 2 bases; junction bases not matched to a gene: 8. This CDR3 has 17 amino acids. CDR3: CAISESSGTGGNYGYTF. CDR3 sequence (DNA): TGTGCCATCAGTGAGTCCTCCGGGACAGGCGGGAACTATGGCTACACCTTC.

As for this clonotype: The missing conserved phenylalanine or tryptophan at the end of this CDR3 makes a read error likely. Because the CDR3's place on the DNA is in doubt, the DNA is left out and the CDR3 is given as listed by TCRdb. This chain connects TRBV14 to TRBJ2-6. Germline-derived CDR1 and CDR2 are SGHDN and FVKESK. The CDR3 adds up to 9 amino acids, both ends counted. This CDR3 reads CASSQDQTV.

This chain links TRBV29-1 with TRBJ1-2; weak D call: TRBD1 (5 bases). The V end lost 4 bases, the J end lost 6 bases, and 27 bases lay between the germline ends. The CDR3 sequence is 17 residues long. CDR1 SQVTM and CDR2 ANQGSEA come from the germline V gene. The CDR3 DNA is TGCAGCGTTGGGAAGGCCGGGACGGGCACCGGGGACGATGGCTACACCTTC. This gives the protein CSVGKAGTGTGDDGYTF.

The table lists this clonotype with many counts. The chain links TRBV20-1 to TRBJ2-7; the D gene is possibly TRBD2 (6 bases). This CDR3 has 14 amino acids. Between the trimmed V and J ends, which lost 3 bases and 0 bases, there was a span of 12 bases. CDR1 and CDR2 (germline): DFQATT, SNEGSKA (reference sequence). CDR3: CSASPGGASYEQYF. The CDR3 DNA sequence: TGCAGTGCTAGCCCAGGCGGGGCCTCCTACGAGCAGTACTTC.

The rearrangement joins TRBV20-1 to TRBJ1-6; 11 positions agree with TRBD1. The ends lost 8 bases at V and 6 bases at J; junction bases unmatched: 6. The CDR3 spans 14 residues. Per germline, CDR1 DFQATT and CDR2 SNEGSKA (reference sequence). CDR3: CSPKGTGGNSPLHF. Written as DNA, the CDR3 is TGCAGTCCCAAGGGGACAGGGGGTAATTCACCCCTCCACTTT.

J is TRBJ1-1 and V is TRBV20-1, with D unresolved. This CDR3 has 13 amino acids. Germline-derived CDR1 and CDR2 are DFQATT and SNEGSKA (reference sequence). V dropped 5 bases and J dropped 1 base, with 11 bases sitting between them. CDR3 region: CSAYTRENTEAFF. Here the CDR3 DNA reads TGCAGTGCTTATACCCGGGAGAACACTGAAGCTTTCTTT.